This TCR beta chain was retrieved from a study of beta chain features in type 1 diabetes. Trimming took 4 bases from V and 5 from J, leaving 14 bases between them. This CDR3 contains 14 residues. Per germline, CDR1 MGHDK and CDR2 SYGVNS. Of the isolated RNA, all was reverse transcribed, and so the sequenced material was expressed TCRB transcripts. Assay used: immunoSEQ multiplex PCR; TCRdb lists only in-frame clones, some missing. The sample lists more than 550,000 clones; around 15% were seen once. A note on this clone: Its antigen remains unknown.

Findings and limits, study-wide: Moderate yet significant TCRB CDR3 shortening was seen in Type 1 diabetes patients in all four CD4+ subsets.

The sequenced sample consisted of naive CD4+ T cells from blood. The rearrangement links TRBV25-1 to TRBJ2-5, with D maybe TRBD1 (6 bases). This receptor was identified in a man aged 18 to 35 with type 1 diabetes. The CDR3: CASSVLGAGETQYF. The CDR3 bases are TGTGCCAGCAGTGTTCTGGGGGCAGGGGAGACCCAGTACTTC.